This passage covers 5 T cell receptor beta chains from one sample sequenced in a study of T-cell memory formation after mild COVID-19. TCRdb independently ran MiXCR on the 5' RACE reads; one entry per CDR3 protein. The sample lists a few hundred thousand distinct CDR3 sequences; around 17% were seen once. Sequencing used PBMCs or a T cell subset sorted from them (not recorded which). These receptors were taken from a man younger than 35 who had mild COVID-19 (a few samples of this study predate the infection). Cell type and time point are not known.

The sample holds a few counts of this clonotype. The chain recombines TRBV20-1 with TRBJ1-4; no definite D call. The CDR3 extends over 16 amino acids. Germline V gives CDR1 DFQATT, CDR2 SNEGSKA (reference sequence). Between the trimmed V and J ends, which lost 1 base and 0 bases, there was a span of 12 bases. DNA of the CDR3: TGCAGTGCTAGAGTGGACCTGTCCTCAACTAATGAAAAACTGTTTTTT. This translates into CSARVDLSSTNEKLFF.

The rearrangement uses TRBV7-2 and TRBJ2-3; D may be TRBD2 (6 bases). Trimming took 6 bases from V and 5 from J, leaving 9 bases between them. This CDR3 is 12 amino acids long. Germline loops: CDR1 SGHTA, CDR2 FQGNSA. CDR3 sequence: CASRSGLDTQYF. In DNA form, the CDR3 reads TGTGCCAGCAGGAGCGGGCTAGATACGCAGTATTTT.

This clonotype has at least ten counts. The rearrangement links TRBV5-1 to TRBJ2-2, with D perhaps given as TRBD1 or TRBD2 (5 bases each). Between the trimmed V and J ends, which lost 3 bases and 9 bases, there was a span of 15 bases. CDR1 and CDR2 (germline): SGHRS, YFSETQ. The CDR3 runs to 14 residues. The CDR3 sequence: CASSSPGASRELFF. The CDR3 nucleotides are TGCGCCAGCAGCTCCCCCGGGGCCAGTAGGGAGCTGTTTTTT.

V and J are TRBV4-1 and TRBJ1-2, with TRBD1 identical over 7 bases. The germline V gene encodes CDR1 MGHRA and CDR2 YSYEKL. The CDR3 covers 16 residues. V gave up 3 bases and J gave up 3 bases; unmatched junction bases: 10. CDR3 sequence: CASSHPSTGNDYGYTF. Written as DNA, the CDR3 is TGCGCCAGCAGCCACCCCTCGACAGGGAATGACTATGGCTACACCTTC.

In this sample, this clonotype turned up a few times. V usage is TRBV5-1 and J usage is TRBJ1-1, with D maybe TRBD1 (6 bases). CDR3 length: 13 residues. Germline lookup yields CDR1 SGHRS and CDR2 YFSETQ. V lost 4 bases, J lost 6 bases, and 13 bases lay in between. This chain's CDR3 is CASSPGASAEAFF. CDR3 in DNA: TGCGCCAGCAGCCCAGGGGCATCAGCTGAAGCTTTCTTT.